This TCR beta chain was retrieved from a study of blood T cell repertoires in COVID-19. On the study more broadly: Sites across the United States, Italy and Spain contributed samples from acute and convalescent COVID-19.

TCRdb keeps only in-frame clones here, not all; method: immunoSEQ multiplex PCR. The sample holds tens of thousands of clones; about 91% are singletons and the top ten take around 5.2%. Only one count was recorded for this clone. The trim removed 1 base at V and 4 bases at J, leaving 10 bases unmatched. Per the germline V gene, CDR1 is SGHDT and CDR2 is YYEEEE. The CDR3 spans 16 residues. Sequences were obtained from peripheral blood. This sequence originates from a woman aged 50 to 65 with active COVID-19. The V and J genes are TRBV5-6 and TRBJ2-5; TRBD2 agrees at 7 bases. The CDR3 loop is CASSLFRDGGGETQYF. The CDR3 DNA reads as TGTGCCAGCAGCTTGTTTCGGGACGGCGGGGGAGAGACCCAGTACTTC.